This T cell receptor (beta chain) was captured in a study of T cell responses to AZD1222 COVID-19 vaccine. This CDR3 comprises 14 residues. Germline-derived CDR1 and CDR2 are MNHEY and SVGAGI. J lost 2 bases, V lost 7 bases, and 4 bases had no gene match. TCRdb's table, derived via immunoSEQ multiplex PCR, lists solely in-frame clones and lacks some. This sample carries approximately 140,000 clones, about nine tenths of them seen once, and the ten largest clones take about 3.8%. This clone was detected only once. The sequence came from an adult who received the AZD1222 COVID-19 vaccine. This sample comprised peripheral blood, obtained 28 days after the second AZD1222 dose. The V gene is TRBV6-5, the J gene TRBJ1-2; 10 bases are shared with TRBD1. Here the CDR3 reads CASTGGQGNYGYTF. The DNA of the CDR3 is TGTGCCAGCACCGGGGGACAGGGGAACTATGGCTACACCTTC.